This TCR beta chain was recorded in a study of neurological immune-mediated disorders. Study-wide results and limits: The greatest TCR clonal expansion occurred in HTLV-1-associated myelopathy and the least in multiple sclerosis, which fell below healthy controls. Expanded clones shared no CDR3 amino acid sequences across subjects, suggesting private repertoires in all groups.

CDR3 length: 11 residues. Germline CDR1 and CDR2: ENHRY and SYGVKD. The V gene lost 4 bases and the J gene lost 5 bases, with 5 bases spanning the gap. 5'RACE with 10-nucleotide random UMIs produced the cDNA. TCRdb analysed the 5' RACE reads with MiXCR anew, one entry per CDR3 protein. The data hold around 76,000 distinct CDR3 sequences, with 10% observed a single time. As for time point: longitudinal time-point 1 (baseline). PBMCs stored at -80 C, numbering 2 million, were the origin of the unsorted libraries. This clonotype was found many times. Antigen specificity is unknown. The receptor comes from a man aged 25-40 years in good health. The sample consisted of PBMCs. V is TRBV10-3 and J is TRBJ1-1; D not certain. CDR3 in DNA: TGTGCCATCAGTGGGAGTACTGAAGCTTTCTTT. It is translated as CAISGSTEAFF.